This T cell receptor beta chain was sequenced in a study of Ad26.COV2.S vaccination and SARS-CoV-2 variants. The overall study: Donor got 5x10^10 or 1x10^11 viral particles of Ad26.COV2.S. Study-level findings and limits: Vaccine and placebo recipients had comparable breadth of non-spike TCRs.

V lost 5 bases, J lost 8 bases, and 15 bases stayed unmatched. Germline CDR1 reads MDHEN; CDR2 reads SYDVKM. This CDR3 contains 16 residues. Remarks on this clone: The antigen remains undetermined.

Treatment noted: 15 to 20 received Ad26.COV2.S at low or high dose, single or two shots; roughly 5 received placebo; per-sample allocation not given. At day 63 after the first vaccine or placebo injection, samples were drawn. TCRdb's copy holds only in-frame clones and misses some; the assay was immunoSEQ multiplex PCR. The table has around 340,000 clones, about 87% seen once. This material consisted of peripheral blood, taken in a trial of Ad26.COV2.S vaccine versus placebo. The sequence was obtained from a person between 18 and 59 years old who received the Ad26.COV2.S COVID-19 vaccine or a placebo. The chain is built from TRBV28 and TRBJ2-3; 8 bases agree with TRBD1. The CDR3 here is CASSRGTGRGLGTQYF. For the CDR3, the DNA is TGTGCCAGCAGTAGAGGGACAGGACGCGGATTAGGTACGCAGTATTTT.